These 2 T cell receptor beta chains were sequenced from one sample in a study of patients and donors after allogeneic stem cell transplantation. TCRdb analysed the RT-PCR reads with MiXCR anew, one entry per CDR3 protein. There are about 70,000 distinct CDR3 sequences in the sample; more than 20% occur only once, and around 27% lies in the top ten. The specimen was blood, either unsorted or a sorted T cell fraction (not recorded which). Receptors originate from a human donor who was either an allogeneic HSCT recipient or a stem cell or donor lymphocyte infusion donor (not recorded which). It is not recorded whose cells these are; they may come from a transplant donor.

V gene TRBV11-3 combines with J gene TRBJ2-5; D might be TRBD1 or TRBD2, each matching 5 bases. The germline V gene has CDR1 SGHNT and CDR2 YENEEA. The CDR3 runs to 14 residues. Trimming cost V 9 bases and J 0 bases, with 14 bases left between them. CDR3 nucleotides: TGTGCCAGAACGAAAGGGGACCACCAAGAGACCCAGTACTTC. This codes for CARTKGDHQETQYF.

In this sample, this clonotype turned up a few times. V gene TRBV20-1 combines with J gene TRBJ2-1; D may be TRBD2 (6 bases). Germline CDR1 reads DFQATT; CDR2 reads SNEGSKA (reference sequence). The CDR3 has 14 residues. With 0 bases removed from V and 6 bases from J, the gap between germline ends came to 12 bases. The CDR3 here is CSAREMGTPNEQFF. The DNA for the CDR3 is TGCAGTGCTAGAGAGATGGGGACTCCCAATGAGCAGTTCTTC.